This T cell receptor beta chain comes out of a study of beta chain features in type 1 diabetes. Study information: All samples combined gave roughly 100,000,000 sorted cells for examination. Study-level findings and limits: Type 1 diabetes patients showed a moderate but significant shortening of TCRB CDR3s in all four CD4+ subsets.

Looked up from germline, CDR1 is MDHEN and CDR2 is SYDVKM. The CDR3 runs 12 residues. The germline V and J ends were trimmed by 6 bases and 3 bases, with 9 bases remaining between them. About this clone: The antigen is unknown. This CDR3 is also generated by other DNA sequences in the sample.

Based on CD45RO/CCR7/CD25/CD127/CD95/CD27, CD4+ regulatory, stem cell-like memory, naive and central memory cells were sorted. Sequenced material consisted of expressed TCRB transcripts (all of the isolated RNA was reverse transcribed). It was found that naive, central memory and regulatory T cell samples averaged roughly 3.6 million reads. Assay used: immunoSEQ multiplex PCR; TCRdb lists only in-frame clones, some missing. The sample records about 360,000 clones, over 9.5% being singletons. What was sequenced was naive CD4+ T cells from blood. The source of this sequence is a man aged 18 to 30 in good health. The rearrangement joins TRBV28 to TRBJ2-7; perhaps TRBD2 as D (6 bases). CDR3 sequence (DNA): TGTGCCAGCAGCTCGGGACTCTACGAGCAGTACTTC. It encodes CASSSGLYEQYF.